Given below is one T cell receptor (beta chain) in context. Its antigen remains undetermined. Per-nucleotide qualities are absent, and no much larger clonotype sits a single base away. The data derive from a study of immune evolution from preneoplasia to lung adenocarcinoma (dated by TCRdb to about 2021). Study-wide context: HLA loss of heterozygosity was found in 7% of AIS, roughly 16% of MIA and under 40% of ADC lesions, and in no AAH lesions. The study used immune gene expression, TCR sequencing and multiplex immunofluorescence to profile the immune contexture of lung adenocarcinoma precursors and invasive adenocarcinoma. Resected precursor lesions (AAH, AIS, MIA) and invasive adenocarcinomas were compared against paired morphologically normal lung tissue. The sample size was set by how many specimens were available, not by a prior power calculation. The immune data were integrated with whole exome sequencing and methylation data from the same cohort of nodules. In total, the cohort included some 50 patients with pulmonary nodules, all of whom underwent surgical resection. The TCR sequencing data were obtained from about 47 patients. According to the study, roughly 100 samples went through TCR sequencing. POLYSOLVER was used to infer Class I HLA alleles from exome data, and LOHHLA was used to detect allele-specific HLA loss.

Resection was performed on patients in Japan or China between the mid-2010s and the late 2010s. Histologic diagnosis of each case was confirmed independently by two lung cancer pathologists on H&E slides. To enrich premalignant or tumor cells for nucleic acid extraction, macro-dissection was performed after pathologic assessment. FFPE tissue was used for DNA isolation with the AllPrep DNA/RNA FFPE Kit. For this chain, trimming is 6 bases at the V end and 4 bases at the J end, and the number of junction bases without a gene match is 11. The CDR1 and CDR2 encoded by the germline V gene are SGHVS and FQNEAQ. From cysteine to phenylalanine, the CDR3 is 17 amino acids long. This entry keeps only the CDR3 DNA: 51 bases, framed from base 1. TCR beta CDR3 regions were sequenced from DNA using the immunoSEQ hsTCRbeta Kit. Concerning the study's data processing: The ImmunoSEQ Analyzer was used to analyse the TCR sequencing data. T cell clonality was defined as 1 minus Pielou's evenness, as computed on productive rearrangements. The inverse Simpson index, applied to productive templates, was used to measure T cell diversity. T cell density was defined as TCR beta template counts normalized to usable DNA, with usable DNA estimated by amplifying and sequencing housekeeping genes. TCR metrics were compared across histologic stages using two-sided Kruskal-Wallis tests. TCRdb provides this immuneACCESS table in a form limited to in-frame rearrangements. Some clones are lacking; in checked studies, under half of them reflect an unresolved V gene, and why the rest are absent is not known. V and J calls and clone size follow that table, whereas D and trimming were derived from the DNA. This sample has 3,500 to 4,000 clones in its table, and about three quarters of those were observed once. Jointly, the top ten make up roughly 12% of the sample.

The study at large found these results: The findings rested on association rather than direct causation, and larger cohorts with long-term follow-up and longitudinal biopsies were considered necessary. Normal lung showed the highest clonality, whereas later-stage lesions appeared to have higher T cell density and diversity but lower clonality. Compared with EGFR-mutant or double wild-type lesions, KRAS-mutant nodules had the highest T cell clonality. Because all patients were from Japan and China, applicability to Western populations was uncertain. The highest top T cell clone frequencies were observed in normal lung, and a progressive decrease in top T cell clone frequencies appeared to occur from AAH through AIS, MIA and invasive adenocarcinoma.

Sample: FFPE minimally invasive lung adenocarcinoma tissue. The cell subset or site tag for this specimen amounts to: micro-invasive lung adenocarcinoma (MIA). The V and J segments used are TRBV7-8 and TRBJ2-1, and TRBD2 matches 11 of the central bases. The TCR sequence derives from a person aged 65 to 85 with lung adenocarcinoma. The CDR3: CASRPGRLAGHYNEQFF. The sequenced DNA: TGTGCCAGCAGACCGGGGAGACTAGCGGGGCATTACAATGAGCAGTTCTTC. The CDR3 plus the reference TRBV7-8 and TRBJ2-1 genes for the other parts give the full variable domain: GAGVSQSPRYKVAKRGQDVALRCDPISGHVSLFWYQQALGQGPEFLTYFQNEAQLDKSGLPSDRFFAERPEGSVSTLKIQRTQQEDSAVYLCASRPGRLAGHYNEQFFGPGTRLTVL.